A selection of T cell receptor beta chains follows, all from one sample in a study of blood T cell repertoires in COVID-19. Measured with immunoSEQ multiplex PCR; TCRdb has only the in-frame clones, and not every one. The profile shows over 200,000 clones, nearly 90% of them singletons. The sequencing sample was made of PBMCs or T cells enriched from blood (not recorded which). The receptors stem from a man aged 25-40 years who had recovered from COVID-19. The CDR3 runs from the conserved cysteine through the conserved F or W. Fields, in order: J gene, clone size, D gene, V gene, CDR3 DNA, CDR3 protein. D genes are given only for firm matches. Rows give clone size only sometimes, using once, few, many, or a class for an expanded clone.

j_call: TRBJ1-2; clone_size: .; d_call: TRBD1; v_call: TRBV4-2; cdr3_nt: TGTGCCAGCAGCCAAGATCTGACAGGGTGGGACCCTAACTATGGCTACACCTTC; cdr3_aa: CASSQDLTGWDPNYGYTF
j_call: TRBJ2-1; clone_size: .; d_call: .; v_call: TRBV6-5; cdr3_nt: TGTGCCAGCAGGGGGGCTCGCGGCGGGAGTACTGAGCAGTTCTTC; cdr3_aa: CASRGARGGSTEQFF
j_call: TRBJ2-7; clone_size: .; d_call: TRBD2; v_call: TRBV3-1/TRBV3-2; cdr3_nt: TGTGCCAGCAGCCAACCCAGAGCGGGAGGGCCTGGCGAGCAGTACTTC; cdr3_aa: CASSQPRAGGPGEQYF
j_call: TRBJ1-6; clone_size: .; d_call: TRBD1; v_call: TRBV5-6; cdr3_nt: TGTGCCAGCAGCTTGGTCTGGGGACAGGGGAATTCACCCCTCCACTTT; cdr3_aa: CASSLVWGQGNSPLHF
j_call: TRBJ2-7; clone_size: many; d_call: .; v_call: TRBV5-1; cdr3_nt: TGCGCCAGCTCGGGTGTTCCCTCCTACGAGCAGTACTTC; cdr3_aa: CASSGVPSYEQYF
j_call: TRBJ2-1; clone_size: .; d_call: .; v_call: TRBV7-9; cdr3_nt: TGTGCCAGCAGCTTACTTAGGGGGTCCTACAATGAGCAGTTCTTC; cdr3_aa: CASSLLRGSYNEQFF
j_call: TRBJ1-3; clone_size: .; d_call: .; v_call: TRBV3-1/TRBV3-2; cdr3_nt: TGTGCCAGCAGCCGGACATCCGGCTCTGGAAACACCATATATTTT; cdr3_aa: CASSRTSGSGNTIYF
j_call: TRBJ2-1; clone_size: .; d_call: .; v_call: TRBV9; cdr3_nt: TGTGCCAGCAGCGGGGTCCGGCTAGCTGGCAATGAGCAGTTCTTC; cdr3_aa: CASSGVRLAGNEQFF
j_call: TRBJ1-3; clone_size: .; d_call: .; v_call: TRBV28; cdr3_nt: TGTGCCAGCAGTTTATTAGGGGGACGGGCCCGACGAAACACCATATATTTT; cdr3_aa: CASSLLGGRARRNTIYF
j_call: TRBJ1-1; clone_size: .; d_call: TRBD1; v_call: TRBV20-1; cdr3_nt: TGCAGTGCTAGTACCACAGGGGTGACCACTGAAGCTTTCTTT; cdr3_aa: CSASTTGVTTEAFF
j_call: TRBJ1-2; clone_size: .; d_call: TRBD1; v_call: TRBV6-6; cdr3_nt: TGTGCCAGCAGTTACATGCAGGGGGCCAATGGCTACACCTTC; cdr3_aa: CASSYMQGANGYTF
j_call: TRBJ2-1; clone_size: .; d_call: TRBD2; v_call: TRBV24-1; cdr3_nt: TGTGCCACCAGTGATCCTCTAGCGGGAGGGATGTACAATGAGCAGTTCTTC; cdr3_aa: CATSDPLAGGMYNEQFF
j_call: TRBJ1-3; clone_size: .; d_call: TRBD1; v_call: TRBV6-4; cdr3_nt: TGTGCCAGCCTACCGACGACAGGGATGAGAAACACCATATATTTT; cdr3_aa: CASLPTTGMRNTIYF
j_call: TRBJ1-2; clone_size: few; d_call: TRBD1; v_call: TRBV19; cdr3_nt: TGTGCCAGTAGTATCGCAGGGGGCCCATATGGCTACACCTTC; cdr3_aa: CASSIAGGPYGYTF
j_call: TRBJ1-1; clone_size: .; d_call: TRBD1; v_call: TRBV27; cdr3_nt: TGTGCCAGCATGCACGTCGGGACAGAGAACACTGAAGCTTTCTTT; cdr3_aa: CASMHVGTENTEAFF
j_call: TRBJ1-2; clone_size: .; d_call: TRBD1; v_call: TRBV10-3; cdr3_nt: TGTGCCATCAGTGAGTCGCGGTCACAGGGGTCGAGTGGCTACACCTTC; cdr3_aa: CAISESRSQGSSGYTF
j_call: TRBJ1-3; clone_size: once; d_call: .; v_call: TRBV14; cdr3_nt: TGTGCCAGCAGCCAAGACTTTGGAAACACCATATATTTT; cdr3_aa: CASSQDFGNTIYF
j_call: TRBJ1-5; clone_size: .; d_call: TRBD1; v_call: TRBV19; cdr3_nt: TGTGCCAGTAGCACTGAGACAGGGGCGGCTCAGCCCCAGCATTTT; cdr3_aa: CASSTETGAAQPQHF
j_call: TRBJ2-2; clone_size: .; d_call: TRBD2; v_call: TRBV13; cdr3_nt: TGTGCCAGCAGCCCCGGACTAGCGGGAGGTACCGGGGAGCTGTTTTTT; cdr3_aa: CASSPGLAGGTGELFF
j_call: TRBJ2-7; clone_size: once; d_call: TRBD2; v_call: TRBV4-3; cdr3_nt: TGCGCCAGCAGCCAACTAGCGGGGGGGCCTCCCTACGAGCAGTACTTC; cdr3_aa: CASSQLAGGPPYEQYF
j_call: TRBJ1-4; clone_size: .; d_call: TRBD1; v_call: TRBV19; cdr3_nt: TGTGCCAGTAGCGAACCGGGACAGATGCGAACTAATGAAAAACTGTTTTTT; cdr3_aa: CASSEPGQMRTNEKLFF
j_call: TRBJ1-4; clone_size: few; d_call: .; v_call: TRBV7-9; cdr3_nt: TGTGCCAGCAGCTTAACGGAGGCAACTAATGAAAAACTGTTTTTT; cdr3_aa: CASSLTEATNEKLFF
j_call: TRBJ2-7; clone_size: few; d_call: .; v_call: TRBV2; cdr3_nt: TGTGCCAGCAGTAGGACTTACGAGCAGTACTTC; cdr3_aa: CASSRTYEQYF
j_call: TRBJ2-7; clone_size: .; d_call: TRBD1; v_call: TRBV10-3; cdr3_nt: TGTGCCATCAGTGAGTCCCGGGACAGGGTTAGGCAGTACTTC; cdr3_aa: CAISESRDRVRQYF
j_call: TRBJ2-2; clone_size: .; d_call: TRBD2; v_call: TRBV15; cdr3_nt: TGTGCCACCAGCTCGACCGAAAGCGGGGGGCCCGGCACCGGGGAGCTGTTTTTT; cdr3_aa: CATSSTESGGPGTGELFF
j_call: TRBJ2-7; clone_size: .; d_call: TRBD2; v_call: TRBV19; cdr3_nt: TGTGCCAGTAGTATTGGAGGACTAGCGTACGAGCAGTACTTC; cdr3_aa: CASSIGGLAYEQYF
j_call: TRBJ1-2; clone_size: .; d_call: TRBD1; v_call: TRBV6-5; cdr3_nt: TGTGCCAGCAGGCAGACAGGGAAGGAGTATGGCTACACCTTC; cdr3_aa: CASRQTGKEYGYTF
j_call: TRBJ2-1; clone_size: .; d_call: TRBD2; v_call: TRBV5-4; cdr3_nt: TGTGCCAGCAGCGCTAAGACTAGCGGGGGCTTCTACAATGAGCAGTTCTTC; cdr3_aa: CASSAKTSGGFYNEQFF
j_call: TRBJ2-1; clone_size: .; d_call: TRBD2; v_call: TRBV7-6; cdr3_nt: TGTGCCAGCAGCCGCAGAATGGCTAGCGGATACAATGAGCAGTTCTTC; cdr3_aa: CASSRRMASGYNEQFF
j_call: TRBJ1-6; clone_size: .; d_call: .; v_call: TRBV3-1/TRBV3-2; cdr3_nt: TGTGCCAGCAGCCAAGATCAACGGAATTCACCCCTCCACTTT; cdr3_aa: CASSQDQRNSPLHF
j_call: TRBJ2-3; clone_size: .; d_call: .; v_call: TRBV28; cdr3_nt: TGTGCCAGCAGTTTTCAAAGAGGAGCAGATACGCAGTATTTT; cdr3_aa: CASSFQRGADTQYF
j_call: TRBJ1-3; clone_size: .; d_call: TRBD1; v_call: TRBV6-2/TRBV6-3; cdr3_nt: TGTGCCAGCAGTTCGCACCGGGACAGTGGAAACACCATATATTTT; cdr3_aa: CASSSHRDSGNTIYF
j_call: TRBJ1-2; clone_size: .; d_call: .; v_call: TRBV19; cdr3_nt: TGTGCCAGTAGTCTACCCCGGGGGGTCACTTCCACGAGTGGCTACACCTTC; cdr3_aa: CASSLPRGVTSTSGYTF
j_call: TRBJ1-2; clone_size: .; d_call: .; v_call: TRBV28; cdr3_nt: TGTGCCAGCAGTCCACCAGGAAGCTATGGCTACACCTTC; cdr3_aa: CASSPPGSYGYTF
j_call: TRBJ2-7; clone_size: .; d_call: .; v_call: TRBV13; cdr3_nt: TGTGCCAGCTCAGACTACGGTTCGACGCAGTACTTC; cdr3_aa: CASSDYGSTQYF
j_call: TRBJ2-7; clone_size: .; d_call: .; v_call: TRBV19; cdr3_nt: TGTGCCAGTAGTAAGGCAGGGTACTACGAGCAGTACTTC; cdr3_aa: CASSKAGYYEQYF
j_call: TRBJ1-1; clone_size: .; d_call: .; v_call: TRBV4-3; cdr3_nt: TGCGCCAGCAGCCACCGAAAAGGCCGGGACACGAACACTGAAGCTTTCTTT; cdr3_aa: CASSHRKGRDTNTEAFF
j_call: TRBJ2-7; clone_size: .; d_call: TRBD2; v_call: TRBV6-5; cdr3_nt: TGTGCCAGCACCAGCGGGAGTATGGTTGCCTACGAGCAGTACTTC; cdr3_aa: CASTSGSMVAYEQYF
j_call: TRBJ2-1; clone_size: .; d_call: .; v_call: TRBV24-1; cdr3_nt: TGTGCCACCAGTGGTAGCGGACGCAATGAGCAGTTCTTC; cdr3_aa: CATSGSGRNEQFF
j_call: TRBJ1-1; clone_size: .; d_call: .; v_call: TRBV10-3; cdr3_nt: TGTGCCGCAACACCTCTCGGGGGCACTGAAGCTTTCTTT; cdr3_aa: CAATPLGGTEAFF
j_call: TRBJ2-7; clone_size: .; d_call: .; v_call: TRBV15; cdr3_nt: TGTGCCACCAGCAGAGGTGGCGGGCAATCGTACGAGCAGTACTTC; cdr3_aa: CATSRGGGQSYEQYF
j_call: TRBJ2-3; clone_size: .; d_call: .; v_call: TRBV5-1; cdr3_nt: TGCGCCAGCAGCCCCCGGCCGCAGGGTATCCTAGATACGCAGTATTTT; cdr3_aa: CASSPRPQGILDTQYF
j_call: TRBJ2-7; clone_size: .; d_call: TRBD2; v_call: TRBV9; cdr3_nt: TGTGCCAGCAGCGTGAGGATAGCGGGACCCTACGAGCAGTACTTC; cdr3_aa: CASSVRIAGPYEQYF
j_call: TRBJ2-7; clone_size: .; d_call: .; v_call: TRBV7-9; cdr3_nt: TGTGCCAGCAGCTTAGTCCAGGGGATGAGCGAGCAGTACTTC; cdr3_aa: CASSLVQGMSEQYF
j_call: TRBJ2-7; clone_size: .; d_call: .; v_call: TRBV6-1; cdr3_nt: TGTGCCAGCAGTGACCCCTCGGGGAGCTCCTACGAGCAGTACTTC; cdr3_aa: CASSDPSGSSYEQYF
j_call: TRBJ2-6; clone_size: once; d_call: .; v_call: TRBV5-1; cdr3_nt: TGCGCCAGCACTTCGGGGTCTGGGGCCAACGTCCTGACTTTC; cdr3_aa: CASTSGSGANVLTF
j_call: TRBJ1-5; clone_size: .; d_call: .; v_call: TRBV5-5; cdr3_nt: TGTGCCAGCAGCTTGGGGGGCACGAGCAATCAGCCCCAGCATTTT; cdr3_aa: CASSLGGTSNQPQHF
j_call: TRBJ2-1; clone_size: .; d_call: .; v_call: TRBV10-2; cdr3_nt: TGCGCCAGCAGGGTCCCGCCAACTAGAGGTCGCTTGAGCTCCTACAATGAGCAGTTCTTC; cdr3_aa: CASRVPPTRGRLSSYNEQFF
j_call: TRBJ1-1; clone_size: .; d_call: .; v_call: TRBV30; cdr3_nt: TGTGCCTGGAGTTGGGACATTGAAGCTTTCTTT; cdr3_aa: CAWSWDIEAFF
j_call: TRBJ1-2; clone_size: once; d_call: TRBD1; v_call: TRBV19; cdr3_nt: TGTGCCAGTAGAAAGACAGGGAGTGACTATGGCTACACCTTC; cdr3_aa: CASRKTGSDYGYTF
j_call: TRBJ2-7; clone_size: .; d_call: TRBD2; v_call: TRBV5-5; cdr3_nt: TGTGCCAGCAGCTATCTCTCCTCTGCTAGCGGGAGGTTGGGGAACTACGAGCAGTACTTC; cdr3_aa: CASSYLSSASGRLGNYEQYF
j_call: TRBJ1-5; clone_size: once; d_call: TRBD1; v_call: TRBV7-2; cdr3_nt: TGTGCCAGCAGCTTTGGACGGGGACAGTGGCCCCAGCATTTT; cdr3_aa: CASSFGRGQWPQHF
j_call: TRBJ1-5; clone_size: few; d_call: .; v_call: TRBV10-2; cdr3_nt: TGCGCCAGCAGCGAAGCGGGGGGCGGTCAGCCCCAGCATTTT; cdr3_aa: CASSEAGGGQPQHF
j_call: TRBJ2-2; clone_size: .; d_call: .; v_call: TRBV19; cdr3_nt: TGTGCCAGTAGTATAGATATCAGGGATGTCACCGGGGAGCTGTTTTTT; cdr3_aa: CASSIDIRDVTGELFF